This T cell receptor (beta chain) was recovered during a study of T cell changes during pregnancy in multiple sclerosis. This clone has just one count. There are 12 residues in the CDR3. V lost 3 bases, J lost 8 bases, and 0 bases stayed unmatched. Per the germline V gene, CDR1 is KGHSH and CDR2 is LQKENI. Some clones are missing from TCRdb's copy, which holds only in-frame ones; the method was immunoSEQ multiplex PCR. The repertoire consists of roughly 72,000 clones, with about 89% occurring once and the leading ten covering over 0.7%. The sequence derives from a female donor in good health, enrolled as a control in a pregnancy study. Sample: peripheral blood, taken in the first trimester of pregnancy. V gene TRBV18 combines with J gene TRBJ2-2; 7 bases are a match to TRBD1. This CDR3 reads CASSPDRGELFF. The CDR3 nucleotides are TGTGCCAGCTCACCGGACAGGGGGGAGCTGTTTTTT.